The 18 T cell receptor beta chains below were found in one sample sequenced in a study of T cell repertoires in cytomegalovirus infection. One entry per CDR3 protein results from TCRdb running MiXCR on the reads. Among 640,000 or so distinct CDR3 sequences listed, about 33% were seen once. For these TCRs, the target antigens are not known. The sample consisted of cultured PBMCs, taken from culture after CMV antigen stimulation. These receptors originate from a human donor in good health (CMV status not recorded). Some clones in this sample may be carry-over from other donors' samples.

The chain carries TRBV18 and TRBJ2-7; no firm D call. Germline lookup yields CDR1 KGHSH and CDR2 LQKENI. V lost 3 bases and J 2 bases, leaving 8 bases between the germline ends. The CDR3 length is 13 residues. CDR3 residues: CASSPERTYEQYF. In nucleotides, the CDR3 is TGTGCCAGCTCACCCGAGAGAACCTACGAGCAGTACTTC. The full variable domain, rest sourced from reference TRBV18 and TRBJ2-7, is NAGVMQNPRHLVRRRGQEARLRCSPMKGHSHVYWYRQLPEEGLKFMVYLQKENIIDESGMPKERFSAEFPKEGPSILRIQQVVRGDSAAYFCASSPERTYEQYFGPGTRLTVT.

The CDR3 bases are TGTGCCAGTGAAGGGCCCGGATCTGGAAACACCATATATTTT. The encoded protein is CASEGPGSGNTIYF. The gene calls are TRBV19 and TRBJ1-3; D remains unclear. V gave up 8 bases and J gave up 1 base, with 12 bases separating them. The germline V gene encodes CDR1 LNHDA and CDR2 SQIVND (reference sequence). The CDR3 covers 14 residues. Filled out from reference TRBV19 and TRBJ1-3, the complete variable domain reads DGGITQSPKYLFRKEGQNVTLSCEQNLNHDAMYWYRQDPGQGLRLIYYSQIVNDFQKGDIAEGYSVSREKKESFPLTVTSAQKNPTAFYLCASEGPGSGNTIYFGEGSWLTVV.

V gene TRBV24-1 combines with J gene TRBJ1-2; a weak D match, TRBD1 (5 bases). The CDR3 loop spans 12 amino acids. V lost 5 bases and J lost 8, with 11 bases in between. Germline CDR1 reads KGHDR; CDR2 reads SFDVKD. This CDR3 reads CATSAQGYGYTF. The CDR3 bases are TGTGCCACCAGTGCCCAGGGATACGGCTACACCTTC.

The rearrangement joins TRBV6-6 to TRBJ1-1, with 7 nucleotides matching TRBD1. CDR1 is MNHNY, CDR2 SVGAGI, per germline (reference sequence). The J segment lost 8 bases and the V segment lost 2 bases, leaving 14 bases of the junction unmatched. This CDR3 is 16 amino acids long. DNA for the CDR3: TGTGCCAGCAGTTACAATGGACAGGCCTACAACTGGGAAGCTTTCTTT. Residues: CASSYNGQAYNWEAFF.

This clonotype was seen at least ten times. The chain couples TRBV7-2 to TRBJ2-3; D unclear. V lost 6 bases and J 2 bases, leaving 9 bases between the germline ends. The germline V gene encodes CDR1 SGHTA and CDR2 FQGNSA. CDR3 length: 13 amino acids. The CDR3 sequence: CASRSAPTDTQYF. The CDR3 region has the DNA TGTGCCAGCAGATCCGCCCCCACAGATACGCAGTATTTT.

The rearrangement joins TRBV28 to TRBJ1-1; the D gene is possibly TRBD1 (6 bases). This CDR3 is built from 17 residues. V lost 4 bases and J 0 bases, leaving 18 bases between the germline ends. Germline CDR1 MDHEN, CDR2 SYDVKM. CDR3 sequence: CASSWTVADALNTEAFF. The CDR3 nucleotides are TGTGCCAGCAGTTGGACAGTTGCGGATGCCTTGAACACTGAAGCTTTCTTT.

The genes are TRBV20-1 and TRBJ2-3, with TRBD2 matching 13 bases. The CDR3 runs 14 residues. Germline V gene sequence: CDR1 DFQATT, CDR2 SNEGSKA (reference sequence). J lost 1 base, V lost 5 bases, and 0 bases had no gene match. CDR3 protein: CSAGTSGGTDTQYF. The CDR3 DNA reads as TGCAGTGCTGGGACTAGCGGGGGCACAGATACGCAGTATTTT.

The chain carries TRBV4-1 and TRBJ2-5; no definite D call. The V gene lost 4 bases and the J gene lost 1 base, with 16 bases spanning the gap. The CDR3 consists of 16 residues. The germline CDR1 and CDR2 sequences are MGHRA and YSYEKL. For the CDR3, the DNA is TGCGCCAGCAGCCTAACGGATCAGCGTGCCCAAGAGACCCAGTACTTC. Protein: CASSLTDQRAQETQYF.

There are a few counts of this clonotype. DNA of the CDR3: TGTGCCAGCAGCCGACAGGGCACGGGTGAAAAACTGTTTTTT. It specifies CASSRQGTGEKLFF. This chain joins TRBV7-9 and TRBJ1-4, with 7 nucleotides matching TRBD1. V lost 5 bases to trimming and J lost 7 bases; unmatched junction nucleotides: 7. The CDR3 length is 14 residues. Germline CDR1 SEHNR, CDR2 FQNEAQ (reference sequence).

This clonotype was detected a few times. This rearrangement joins TRBV19 to TRBJ1-4, with D maybe TRBD1 (5 bases). Germline CDR1 LNHDA, CDR2 SQIVND (reference sequence). V dropped 6 bases and J dropped 5 bases, with 13 bases sitting between them. CDR3 length: 14 amino acids. CDR3 in amino acids: CASRGPGKNEKLFF. CDR3 DNA sequence: TGTGCCAGTAGGGGGCCTGGGAAGAATGAAAAACTGTTTTTT.

With respect to this clonotype: Just one base apart from a much larger clone, this may be a read error. Since no conserved phenylalanine or tryptophan closes the CDR3, a read error is the likely cause. The rearrangement joins TRBV12-3 or TRBV12-4 to TRBJ2-5; 7 bases agree with TRBD2. The trim removed 2 bases at V and 4 bases at J, leaving 7 bases unmatched. The CDR3 loop spans 15 amino acids. CDR3 in amino acids: CASSLSGLVAETQYL. The CDR3 bases are TGTGCCAGCAGTTTAAGCGGACTAGTTGCAGAGACCCAGTACCTC.

Many counts were recorded for this clonotype. V gene TRBV7-2 combines with J gene TRBJ2-2; D is unclear. Germline V CDR1 and CDR2: SGHTA, FQGNSA. CDR3 length: 13 amino acids. V lost 5 bases and J lost 8, with 12 bases in between. In DNA, the CDR3 is TGTGCCAGCAGCATAGTGATGACGGGGGAGCTGTTTTTT. Translation: CASSIVMTGELFF.

The chain joins TRBV25-1 to TRBJ1-5; the match to TRBD1 covers 9 bases. V was pared by 4 bases and J by 4 bases, with 8 bases of the junction left unmatched. The CDR3 totals 16 residues. The V gene's germline CDR1 is MGHDK and CDR2 SYGVNS. For the CDR3, the DNA is TGTGCCAGCAGTGTTCACGGGACAGGGAAAAATCAGCCCCAGCATTTT. Protein sequence: CASSVHGTGKNQPQHF.

CDR3 coding DNA: TGTGCCAGCAGTTACTCGTCTAGGCAGCCCCAGCATTTT. This codes for CASSYSSRQPQHF. The chain links TRBV6-2 or TRBV6-3 to TRBJ1-5; D gene uncertain. V gave up 0 bases and J gave up 7 bases, with 7 bases separating them. The germline V gene encodes CDR1 MNHEY and CDR2 SVGEGT. CDR3 length equals 13 residues.

This clonotype was counted a few times. The chain joins TRBV7-9 to TRBJ1-2; no definite D call. V was trimmed by 3 bases and J by 7 bases, leaving 12 bases between them. CDR3 length equals 13 residues. Germline CDR1 SEHNR, CDR2 FQNEAQ (reference sequence). CDR3 region: CASSLGTARGYTF. The CDR3 bases are TGTGCCAGCAGCTTGGGAACAGCCCGTGGCTACACCTTC.

This clonotype came up many times. The chain combines TRBV7-2 with TRBJ2-7; D is perhaps TRBD1 (6 bases). The CDR3 consists of 14 residues. Germline-derived CDR1 and CDR2 are SGHTA and FQGNSA. Trimming took 1 base from V and 3 from J, leaving 10 bases between them. The CDR3 nucleotides read TGTGCCAGCAGCTTAGTGGGCAGGGGCTACGAGCAGTACTTC. Encoded protein: CASSLVGRGYEQYF.

This clonotype was counted a single time. CDR3 region: CASSRGNGESDTQYF. DNA of the CDR3: TGTGCCAGCTCCCGGGGAAATGGAGAGTCAGATACGCAGTATTTT. The V call is TRBV18, the J call TRBJ2-3; D may be TRBD2 (5 bases). This CDR3 spans 15 amino acids. CDR1 and CDR2 (germline): KGHSH, LQKENI. Deletions cut 6 bases from V and 4 bases from J, with 17 bases between.

On this clonotype: The junction does not match germline at one end; this may be a read error. The J gene is TRBJ2-1, the V gene TRBV5-3; the match to TRBD1 covers 9 bases. TRBV5-3 is classed as an ORF, of uncertain function. This CDR3 spans 15 amino acids. The CDR3 spells CASSSRDRDYNEQFF. CDR3 DNA: TGTGCCAGCAGCTCCCGGGACAGGGACTACAATGAGCAGTTCTTC.